This is a list of T cell receptor beta chains from one sample in a study of T cell responses to AZD1222 COVID-19 vaccine. The method was immunoSEQ multiplex PCR; TCRdb's version includes in-frame clones alone and lacks a portion of them. Here the sample spans 140,000 to 150,000 clones, about 87% being singletons. The sequences come from peripheral blood, collected on day 0 of AZD1222 vaccination. These receptor sequences come from an adult in good health. Both conserved end residues are part of each CDR3. A D gene is named only where the DNA matches it firmly. Size is omitted from some rows. Given values are once, few, many or a class for expanded clones.

cdr3_nt: TGTGCCAGCCTCGCAGCTGGTGAGGAGCAGTTCTTC; cdr3_aa: CASLAAGEEQFF; j_call: TRBJ2-1; clone_size: -; d_call: -; v_call: TRBV2
cdr3_nt: TGCGCCAGCAGCCAAGGCCAACAGGGTACGCGATCAGGCTACACCTTC; cdr3_aa: CASSQGQQGTRSGYTF; j_call: TRBJ1-2; clone_size: few; d_call: -; v_call: TRBV4-3
cdr3_nt: TGTGCCTGGAGGGGGACGGGAGGGGATGAAGCTTTCTTT; cdr3_aa: CAWRGTGGDEAFF; j_call: TRBJ1-1; clone_size: -; d_call: -; v_call: TRBV30
cdr3_nt: TGTGCCAGTAGATCTAGCGGGGGGGTCCGCGAGCAGTACTTC; cdr3_aa: CASRSSGGVREQYF; j_call: TRBJ2-7; clone_size: -; d_call: TRBD2; v_call: TRBV19
cdr3_nt: TGTGCCAGCAGCTTCTCCGCCACGACCACGAACACCGGGGAGCTGTTTTTT; cdr3_aa: CASSFSATTTNTGELFF; j_call: TRBJ2-2; clone_size: -; d_call: -; v_call: TRBV5-8
cdr3_nt: TGTGCCACCCAGGACGGGACAGGGGTTTATGGCTACACCTTC; cdr3_aa: CATQDGTGVYGYTF; j_call: TRBJ1-2; clone_size: -; d_call: TRBD1; v_call: TRBV19
cdr3_nt: TGTGCCAGCAGTTTAGAGGATAAAGAGACCCAGTACTTC; cdr3_aa: CASSLEDKETQYF; j_call: TRBJ2-5; clone_size: once; d_call: -; v_call: TRBV12-3/TRBV12-4
cdr3_nt: TGCGCCTCAGACAGGGGGCTTTTCGACAGTCAGCCCCAGCATTTT; cdr3_aa: CASDRGLFDSQPQHF; j_call: TRBJ1-5; clone_size: -; d_call: TRBD1; v_call: TRBV5-1
cdr3_nt: TGTGCCAGCAGCAGTCTCCACGACCTACTTAGGGCTGAAGCTTTCTTT; cdr3_aa: CASSSLHDLLRAEAFF; j_call: TRBJ1-1; clone_size: -; d_call: -; v_call: TRBV7-9
cdr3_nt: TGTGCCAGCAGCTACCGTTGGAACACTGAAGCTTTCTTT; cdr3_aa: CASSYRWNTEAFF; j_call: TRBJ1-1; clone_size: once; d_call: -; v_call: TRBV7-6
cdr3_nt: TGTGCCAGTAGTACTCGGACAGGAGGTGTTTCAATCCGAAATTCACCCCTCCACTTT; cdr3_aa: CASSTRTGGVSIRNSPLHF; j_call: TRBJ1-6; clone_size: -; d_call: TRBD1; v_call: TRBV19
cdr3_nt: TGTGCCAGCAGCACCGGGACAGGGGTAAACACCGGGGAGCTGTTTTTT; cdr3_aa: CASSTGTGVNTGELFF; j_call: TRBJ2-2; clone_size: -; d_call: TRBD1; v_call: TRBV3-1/TRBV3-2
cdr3_nt: TGTGCCAGTAGTTCCAGTGGCGAGCAGTACTTC; cdr3_aa: CASSSSGEQYF; j_call: TRBJ2-7; clone_size: -; d_call: -; v_call: TRBV19